This entry lists 27 T cell receptor beta chains sequenced from one sample in a study of T-cell reconstitution after alpha-beta-depleted transplantation in children listed by TCRdb under 2016. The sample's treatment or condition, from its label and the paper: allogeneic hematopoietic cell transplantation with graft depleted of TCRalphabeta T cells and CD19 B cells. Preparation of the library involved PCR. The data were produced on an Illumina HiSeq 2500. TCR libraries were prepared with molecular barcoding, using unique molecular identifiers to normalize TCRbeta repertoire quantification. The public reads were reprocessed in TCRdb via fastp at Q25 and MiXCR, keeping in-frame beta chains. Every distinct CDR3 protein forms one entry, paired with its most common genes and DNA. This sample comprises approximately 190,000 distinct CDR3 sequences, around 8.4% of them detected only once. The ten largest clones capture approximately 40% of the sample.

The sample in question was PBMCs, mostly from graft donor cells, obtained 360 days after TCRalphabeta/CD19-depleted stem cell transplant. The receptors stem from a male patient aged 2-15 years who had a stem cell transplant for acute myeloid leukemia, so the T cells may come from the graft donor.

This clonotype was counted between two and nine times. The chain recombines TRBV9 with TRBJ2-5, with D perhaps TRBD2 (5 bases). The CDR3 sequence is 14 residues long. Trimming took 3 bases from V and 6 from J, leaving 15 bases between them. Germline V gene lookup returns CDR1 SGDLS and CDR2 YYNGEE. DNA for the CDR3: TGTGCCAGCAGCGCGAGCCTAGCTCGGCAGACCCAGTACTTC. Protein product: CASSASLARQTQYF.

This clonotype was found a few times. This chain joins TRBV20-1 and TRBJ2-1, with TRBD2 as a possible D gene (5 bases). Germline CDR1 and CDR2: DFQATT and SNEGSKA (reference sequence). CDR3 size: 14 residues. Trimming removed 6 bases from V and 5 bases from J, with 17 bases in between. The CDR3 reads CSATNGRVHNEQFF. The CDR3 nucleotides read TGCAGTGCCACCAATGGGCGGGTCCACAATGAGCAGTTCTTC.

In its sample, this clonotype was seen a few times. The chain uses TRBV29-1 and TRBJ2-4, with TRBD1 identical over 8 bases. The trim removed 4 bases at V and 3 bases at J, leaving 2 bases unmatched. The CDR3 loop spans 13 amino acids. Looked up from germline, CDR1 is SQVTM and CDR2 is ANQGSEA. CDR3 amino acids: CSVAGGGKNIQYF. The CDR3 DNA reads TGCAGCGTTGCAGGGGGCGGCAAAAACATTCAGTACTTC. Drawing the rest from reference TRBV29-1 and TRBJ2-4, the complete variable domain is SAVISQKPSRDICQRGTSLTIQCQVDSQVTMMFWYRQQPGQSLTLIATANQGSEATYESGFVIDKFPISRPNLTFSTLTVSNMSPEDSSIYLCSVAGGGKNIQYFGAGTRLSVL.

This clonotype turned up a few times. This rearrangement joins TRBV20-1 to TRBJ2-2; D uncertain. This CDR3 is 14 amino acids long. CDR1 and CDR2 (germline): DFQATT, SNEGSKA (reference sequence). With 0 bases removed from V and 1 base from J, the gap between germline ends came to 6 bases. In DNA form, the CDR3 reads TGCAGTGCTAGAGATCACAGGAACACCGGGGAGCTGTTTTTT. It codes for CSARDHRNTGELFF.

A few counts support this clonotype. The J gene is TRBJ2-3, the V gene TRBV12-3 or TRBV12-4; TRBD1 matches 8 bases. CDR3 length: 14 amino acids. Unmatched junction bases numbered 4, after V lost 3 bases and J lost 5 bases. This chain's CDR3 is CASSFRQGRDTQYF. In DNA, the CDR3 is TGTGCCAGCAGTTTCCGACAGGGGCGAGATACGCAGTATTTT.

In this sample, this clonotype turned up a few times. The chain is built from TRBV3-1 and TRBJ1-3, with TRBD1 matching 7 bases. The CDR3 totals 14 residues. In germline, CDR1 is LGHDT, CDR2 YNNKEL (reference sequence). V lost 4 bases to trimming and J lost 2 bases; unmatched junction nucleotides: 2. The CDR3 nucleotides are TGTGCCAGCAGCCGACAGGGAGCTGGAAACACCATATATTTT. Translating gives CASSRQGAGNTIYF.

This clonotype has more than one count but fewer than ten. The CDR3 DNA reads as TGTGCCAGCGGCGCGCAGGACAGTTTTAATGAACTTTTGTTTTTT. This gives the protein CASGAQDSFNELLFF. This chain links TRBV7-8 with TRBJ1-4; TRBD1 is a possible D gene (6 bases). The CDR3 consists of 15 residues. Germline V gene sequence: CDR1 SGHVS, CDR2 FQNEAQ. Trimming left V 8 bases short and J 15 bases short, with 28 bases between.

The chain employs TRBV20-1 and TRBJ2-7, with 9 positions matching TRBD1. Germline values: CDR1 DFQATT, CDR2 SNEGSKA (reference sequence). This CDR3 is built from 14 residues. Trimming removed 3 bases from V and 2 bases from J; junction bases left unmatched: 5. CDR3 region: CSASPRDRAYEQYV. In nucleotides, the CDR3 is TGCAGTGCTAGTCCCCGGGACAGGGCCTACGAGCAGTACGTC.

V is TRBV6-5 and J is TRBJ2-1; D possibly corresponds to TRBD2 (6 bases). The germline CDR1 and CDR2 sequences are MNHEY and SVGAGI. Trimming took 3 bases from V and 2 from J, leaving 14 bases between them. This CDR3 spans 16 amino acids. The CDR3 region has the DNA TGTGCCAGCAGTTATTCCTCGGGGGAACCCTACAATGAGCAGTTCTTC. Its translation: CASSYSSGEPYNEQFF.

This clonotype was seen repeatedly, ten times or more. The chain links TRBV15 to TRBJ2-5; D is perhaps TRBD2 (5 bases). This CDR3 region has 15 residues. Trimming cost V 5 bases and J 3 bases, with 16 bases left between them. Per the germline V gene, CDR1 is LNHNV and CDR2 is YYDKDF (reference sequence). The CDR3 DNA reads TGTGCCACCAGCCCCTTAGGACTTGGGGAAGAGACCCAGTACTTC. Translating gives CATSPLGLGEETQYF.

The CDR3 sequence is CASSERDFEDNQPQHF. DNA of the CDR3: TGTGCCAGCAGTGAACGGGACTTTGAGGACAATCAGCCCCAGCATTTT. This rearrangement joins TRBV25-1 to TRBJ1-5; TRBD1 might be the D (5 bases). V was shortened by 2 bases and J by 3 bases, with 14 bases between the two germline ends. The CDR3 is made up of 16 amino acids. Germline V lookup: CDR1 MGHDK, CDR2 SYGVNS.

This clonotype occurred a few times. The chain employs TRBV6-4 and TRBJ2-2, with 11 nucleotides matching TRBD1. With 6 bases clipped from V and 6 bases from J, the junction kept 3 bases outside the gene matches. This CDR3 comprises 14 residues. Germline V gene sequence: CDR1 MRHNA, CDR2 SNTAGT. The CDR3 protein is CASRPGQGAGELFF. The CDR3 DNA sequence: TGTGCCAGCAGACCGGGACAGGGGGCCGGGGAGCTGTTTTTT.

In its sample, this clonotype was seen a few times. This chain uses TRBV20-1 with TRBJ1-6; 8 bases match TRBD1. The CDR3 totals 17 residues. Germline loops: CDR1 DFQATT, CDR2 SNEGSKA (reference sequence). Trimming took 1 base from V and 4 from J; bases not matched to a gene: 9. CDR3 DNA: TGCAGTGCTAGAGGCAGGGGGCCGGTTACTTATAATTCACCCCTCCACTTT. This encodes CSARGRGPVTYNSPLHF.

The table lists this clonotype with many counts. The V and J genes are TRBV30 and TRBJ2-3, with 7 bases matching TRBD2. Germline lookup yields CDR1 GTSNPN and CDR2 SVGIG (reference sequence). The CDR3 contains 14 residues. J lost 1 base, V lost 3 bases, and 4 bases had no gene match. The CDR3 nucleotides are TGTGCCTGGAGGCTCGCGGGGGGCACAGATACGCAGTATTTT. As protein: CAWRLAGGTDTQYF. The full variable domain, with the rest looked up from reference TRBV30 and TRBJ2-3, is SQTIHQWPATLVQPVGSPLSLECTVEGTSNPNLYWYRQAAGRGLQLLFYSVGIGQISSEVPQNLSASRPQDRQFILSSKKLLLSDSGFYLCAWRLAGGTDTQYFGPGTRLTVL.

This clonotype was seen only a few times. The chain couples TRBV12-3 or TRBV12-4 to TRBJ2-1, with TRBD2 matching 9 bases. This CDR3 is 22 amino acids long. V lost 0 bases to trimming and J lost 1 base; unmatched junction nucleotides: 19. CDR3 amino acids: CASSLALGSSGKNWESYNEQFF. The CDR3 bases are TGTGCCAGCAGTTTAGCTCTAGGGTCTAGCGGGAAAAATTGGGAGTCCTACAATGAGCAGTTCTTC.

The chain carries TRBV11-3 and TRBJ2-3; the D is unclear. Germline V gene sequence: CDR1 SGHNT, CDR2 YENEEA. With 4 bases removed from V and 2 bases from J, the gap between germline ends came to 7 bases. The CDR3 consists of 13 residues. In DNA, the CDR3 is TGTGCCAGCAGCTCGGGTGTCACAGATACGCAGTATTTT. Its protein product is CASSSGVTDTQYF. The full variable domain, in which reference TRBV11-3 and TRBJ2-3 provide the parts outside the CDR3, is EAGVVQSPRYKIIEKKQPVAFWCNPISGHNTLYWYLQNLGQGPELLIRYENEEAVDDSQLPKDRFSAERLKGVDSTLKIQPAELGDSAVYLCASSSGVTDTQYFGPGTRLTVL.

This clonotype was recorded at least ten times. This rearrangement joins TRBV7-9 to TRBJ2-1; perhaps TRBD2 as D (5 bases). The V and J ends lost 6 bases and 13 bases respectively, with 13 bases between them. The length of the CDR3 is 11 residues. CDR1 SEHNR and CDR2 FQNEAQ come from the germline V gene (reference sequence). DNA for the CDR3: TGTGCCAGCAGTCCGTTAGCGCCCCAGTTCTTC. This sequence encodes CASSPLAPQFF.

Many counts were recorded for this clonotype. The J gene is TRBJ2-5, the V gene TRBV5-1; no reliable D call. The CDR3 runs to 13 residues. Deletions cut 4 bases from V and 1 base from J, with 8 bases between. Germline CDR1 is SGHRS and CDR2 is YFSETQ. CDR3 DNA: TGCGCCAGCAGCCCGTGGGGCCAAGAGACCCAGTACTTC. Its protein product is CASSPWGQETQYF.

This clonotype occurred a few times. The genes are TRBV29-1 and TRBJ1-1; unclear D gene. There are 11 residues in the CDR3. Trimming stripped 6 bases from V and 6 bases from J, with 11 bases between. Germline values: CDR1 SQVTM, CDR2 ANQGSEA. CDR3 protein: CSVLSLAEAFF. The CDR3, as DNA: TGCAGCGTCCTAAGCCTCGCTGAAGCTTTCTTT.

This chain links TRBV20-1 with TRBJ2-7; 11 bases match TRBD2. Germline CDR1 and CDR2: DFQATT and SNEGSKA (reference sequence). The CDR3 loop spans 15 amino acids. With V trimmed by 5 bases and J by 0 bases, 6 bases remained unmatched. The CDR3 is CSALLGLADSYEQYF. The CDR3 DNA reads TGCAGTGCTCTTTTGGGACTAGCGGACTCCTACGAGCAGTACTTC.

This clonotype was counted only a few times. V gene TRBV20-1 combines with J gene TRBJ2-5; 13 bases fit TRBD2. Germline loops: CDR1 DFQATT, CDR2 SNEGSKA (reference sequence). The junction had 1 base not matched to a gene; V was cut back by 1 base and J by 5 bases. The CDR3 is 14 residues long. CDR3 in amino acids: CSARGTSGSETQYF. The CDR3 bases are TGCAGTGCTAGAGGGACTAGCGGGAGCGAGACCCAGTACTTC.

This clonotype has at least ten counts. The rearrangement uses TRBV12-3 or TRBV12-4 and TRBJ2-5; D is tentatively TRBD1 or TRBD2 (5 bases each). The CDR3 loop spans 15 amino acids. Trimming stripped 6 bases from V and 4 bases from J, with 18 bases between. In nucleotides, the CDR3 is TGTGCCAGCAGCCATGGGGACCGAGATTTAGAGACCCAGTACTTC. It specifies CASSHGDRDLETQYF.

This clonotype was counted ten times or more. The chain recombines TRBV20-1 with TRBJ2-7; D remains ambiguous. The CDR3 totals 11 residues. Trimming cost V 3 bases and J 5 bases, with 8 bases left between them. Germline CDR1 DFQATT, CDR2 SNEGSKA (reference sequence). The CDR3 sequence is CSARKGDEQYV. Written as DNA, the CDR3 is TGCAGTGCTAGGAAAGGAGACGAGCAGTACGTC.

This chain connects TRBV28 to TRBJ2-3; 10 nucleotides match TRBD2. Trimming cost V 7 bases and J 1 base; bases outside gene matches: 8. The germline gives CDR1 MDHEN, CDR2 SYDVKM. This CDR3 region has 16 residues. In DNA form, the CDR3 reads TGTGCCAGCACGGTTGGAGGGACTAGCGGCACAGATACGCAGTATTTT. Its protein is CASTVGGTSGTDTQYF.

This clonotype has ten or more counts. This chain links TRBV9 with TRBJ1-1; the D is unclear. CDR3 size: 14 residues. V dropped 3 bases and J dropped 0 bases, with 9 bases sitting between them. Germline V CDR1 and CDR2: SGDLS, YYNGEE. The chain's CDR3 is CASSAEGLNTEAFF. CDR3 bases: TGTGCCAGCAGCGCAGAAGGCTTGAACACTGAAGCTTTCTTT. Supplemented by reference TRBV9 and TRBJ1-1, the full variable domain reads DSGVTQTPKHLITATGQRVTLRCSPRSGDLSVYWYQQSLDQGLQFLIQYYNGEERAKGNILERFSAQQFPDLHSELNLSSLELGDSALYFCASSAEGLNTEAFFGQGTRLTVV.

This clonotype came up a few times. The gene calls are TRBV10-3 and TRBJ1-1, with 9 bases identical to TRBD1. The CDR3 extends over 14 amino acids. The germline gives CDR1 ENHRY, CDR2 SYGVKD. The trim removed 5 bases at V and 3 bases at J, leaving 4 bases unmatched. The CDR3, as DNA: TGTGCCATCAGTCTGACAGGGGGAGACACTGAAGCTTTCTTT. Its protein product is CAISLTGGDTEAFF.

This clonotype appeared many times. V usage is TRBV12-3 or TRBV12-4 and J usage is TRBJ2-7; possibly TRBD2 for D (6 bases). The CDR3 contains 12 residues. V was trimmed by 6 bases and J by 3 bases, leaving 9 bases between them. The CDR3 protein is CASRAGIYEQYF. The CDR3 bases are TGTGCCAGCAGGGCGGGGATCTACGAGCAGTACTTC.